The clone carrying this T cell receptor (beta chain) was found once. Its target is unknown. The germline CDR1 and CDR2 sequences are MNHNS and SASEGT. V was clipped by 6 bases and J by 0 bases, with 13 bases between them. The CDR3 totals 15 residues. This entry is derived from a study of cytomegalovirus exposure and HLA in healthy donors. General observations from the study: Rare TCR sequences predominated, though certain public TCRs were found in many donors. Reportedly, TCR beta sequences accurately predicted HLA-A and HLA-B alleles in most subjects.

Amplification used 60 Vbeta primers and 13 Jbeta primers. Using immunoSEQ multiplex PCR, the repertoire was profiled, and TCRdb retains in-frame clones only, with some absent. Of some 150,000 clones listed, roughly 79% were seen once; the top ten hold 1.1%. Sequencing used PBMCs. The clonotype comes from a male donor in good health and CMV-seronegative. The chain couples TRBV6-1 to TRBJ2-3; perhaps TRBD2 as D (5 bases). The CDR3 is CASSTPGFSTDTQYF. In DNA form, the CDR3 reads TGTGCCAGCAGCACCCCGGGATTTAGCACAGATACGCAGTATTTT.